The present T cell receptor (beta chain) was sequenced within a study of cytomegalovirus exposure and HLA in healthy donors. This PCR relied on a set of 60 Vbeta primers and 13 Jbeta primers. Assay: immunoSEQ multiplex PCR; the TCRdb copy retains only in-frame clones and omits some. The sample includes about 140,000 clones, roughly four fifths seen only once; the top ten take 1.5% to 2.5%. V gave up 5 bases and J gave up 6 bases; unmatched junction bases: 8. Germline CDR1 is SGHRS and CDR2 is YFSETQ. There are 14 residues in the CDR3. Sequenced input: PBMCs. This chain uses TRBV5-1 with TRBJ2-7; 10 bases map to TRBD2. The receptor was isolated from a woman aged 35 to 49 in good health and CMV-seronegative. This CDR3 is CASSRSSGSFEQYF. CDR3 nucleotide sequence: TGCGCCAGCAGTCGGTCTAGCGGGAGTTTCGAGCAGTACTTC.